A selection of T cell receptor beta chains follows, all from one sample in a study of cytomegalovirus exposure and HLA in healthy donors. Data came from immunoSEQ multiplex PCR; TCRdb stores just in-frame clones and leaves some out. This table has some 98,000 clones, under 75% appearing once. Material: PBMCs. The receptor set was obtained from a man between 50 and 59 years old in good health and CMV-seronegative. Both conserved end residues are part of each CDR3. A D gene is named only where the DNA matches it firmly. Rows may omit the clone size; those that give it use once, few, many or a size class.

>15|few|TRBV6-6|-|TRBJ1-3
TGTGCCAGCATGAGGGACAAAGTCTCTGGAAACACCATATATTTT
CASMRDKVSGNTIYF
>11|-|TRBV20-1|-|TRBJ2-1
TGCAGTGCTAGCCAGGGAGGCGAGCAGTTCTTC
CSASQGGEQFF
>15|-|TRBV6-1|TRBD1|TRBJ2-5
TGTGCCAGCAGGGAGCCGGGACAGGGGAGAGAGACCCAGTACTTC
CASREPGQGRETQYF
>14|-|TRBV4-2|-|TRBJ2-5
TGTGCCAGCAGCCAGGGGCCCATCGACGAGACCCAGTACTTC
CASSQGPIDETQYF
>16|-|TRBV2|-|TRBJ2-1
TGTGCCAGCAGTGAACTCAGGGTAGCCGCCTACAATGAGCAGTTCTTC
CASSELRVAAYNEQFF
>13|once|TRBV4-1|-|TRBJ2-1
TGCGCCAGCAGCCCAACAGGGTCTCATGAGCAGTTCTTC
CASSPTGSHEQFF
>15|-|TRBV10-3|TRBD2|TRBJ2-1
TGTGCCATCAGTGCTGAAGCGGGGGTATACAATGAGCAGTTCTTC
CAISAEAGVYNEQFF
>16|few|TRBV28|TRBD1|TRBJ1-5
TGTGCCAGCAAAAGACAGGGGGCGTTGCTTGGTCAGCCCCAGCATTTT
CASKRQGALLGQPQHF
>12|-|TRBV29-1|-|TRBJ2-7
TGCAGCGTTGGCGGGGTCACCTACGAGCAGTACTTC
CSVGGVTYEQYF
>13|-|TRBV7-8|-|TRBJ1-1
TGTGCCAGCAGCTTAGCAGCTTACACTGAAGCTTTCTTT
CASSLAAYTEAFF
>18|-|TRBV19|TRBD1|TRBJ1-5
TGTGCCAGTAGTGATGGGCAGGGGGCTGGGGTGGTTCATCAGCCCCAGCATTTT
CASSDGQGAGVVHQPQHF
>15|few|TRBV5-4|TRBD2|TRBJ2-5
TGTGCCAGCAGCCCGGGACTAGCGGGGGGGGAGACCCAGTACTTC
CASSPGLAGGETQYF
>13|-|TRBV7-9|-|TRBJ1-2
TGTGCCAGCAGCCTACAGACAGACTATGGCTACACCTTC
CASSLQTDYGYTF
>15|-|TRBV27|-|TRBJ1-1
TGTGCCAGCAGTCCCGCCGCGGCGGGGAACACTGAAGCTTTCTTT
CASSPAAAGNTEAFF
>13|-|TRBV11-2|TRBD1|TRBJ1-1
TGTGCCAGCAGCCAGGGGGTCGGAGGGGAAGCTTTCTTT
CASSQGVGGEAFF
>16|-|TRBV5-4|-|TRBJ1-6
TGTGCCAGCAGCTTTGGTGATCCGGCCCGGGGTTCACCCCTCCACTTT
CASSFGDPARGSPLHF
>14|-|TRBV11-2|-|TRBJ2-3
TGTGCCAGCAGCTTATTGCCCGGTGGAGATACGCAGTATTTT
CASSLLPGGDTQYF
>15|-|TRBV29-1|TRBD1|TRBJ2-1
TGCAGCGTTGCCGGGACAGGGCGGTCCTACAATGAGCAGTTCTTC
CSVAGTGRSYNEQFF
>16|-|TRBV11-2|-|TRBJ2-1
TGTGCCAGCAGCTTAAGTCCCCGACAAGATTACAATGAGCAGTTCTTC
CASSLSPRQDYNEQFF
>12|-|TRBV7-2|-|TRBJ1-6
TGTGCCAGCAGCTTATCGTTCCCAGTACTCCACTTT
CASSLSFPVLHF